The sequence of this T cell receptor beta chain was determined in a study of T-cell memory formation after mild COVID-19 (dated by TCRdb to the early 2020s). Concerning the study at large: TCR sequence clusters from the two donors were largely donor specific. The cohort was made up of two young adult volunteers, one female and one male, who were previously healthy. Longitudinal TCRalpha and TCRbeta repertoire sequencing tracked T-cell clones expanding and contracting after mild COVID-19 in two donors.

According to the germline V gene (reference sequence), CDR1 reads SEHNR and CDR2 reads FQNEAQ. A distance of 18 bases separates the germline ends of V and J, which lose 5 bases and 5 bases respectively. Inclusive of the bounding cysteine and phenylalanine, the CDR3 is 15 residues long. The sequence is cut down to CDR3 DNA, 45 bases in frame from base 1. The instrument given in TCRdb is Illumina NovaSeq 6000. TCRalpha and TCRbeta cDNA libraries were constructed by 5'RACE with constant-segment primers, with sample barcodes and unique molecular identifiers being introduced. RNA was extracted from every sample with Trizol reagent. Libraries were amplified in two PCR steps, with a second sample barcode and Illumina TruSeq adapters added in the second step. Libraries were sequenced on an Illumina NovaSeq with 2 x 150 bp paired-end reads. Per the source publication's procedure: With migec v1.2.7, reads were demultiplexed and then collapsed into UMI-guided consensus sequences. Using mixcr v2.1.11, UMI consensuses were aligned to TRA and TRB V and J templates and then assembled into clonotypes. Expanded or contracted clonotypes were those called significant by both edgeR and NoisET, with noise models trained on biological replicates. edgeR calls used a false discovery rate-adjusted p below 0.01 and a log2 fold-change threshold of 1. As an exploratory analysis of dynamics, max-normalized trajectories of the 1000 most abundant clonotypes were examined with PCA combined with hierarchical clustering. Separately sequenced CD4+ and CD8+ repertoires were used to assign the CD4 or CD8 phenotype of responding clones. The public sequencing data were trimmed at Q25 with fastp and processed into clonotypes with MiXCR by TCRdb, which kept only in-frame beta chains. Every CDR3 protein is listed once, alongside the most common genes and DNA of its rows. It is TCRdb's table, rather than the study itself, that gives the V and J calls and clone size. A total of under 150,000 distinct CDR3 sequences appear in this sample, 16% of them only once. About 14% of the sample goes to the ten largest clones.

Ficoll-Paque density gradient centrifugation was the method used to isolate PBMCs. The paper as a whole reports these results and caveats: From day 15 to 85, contracting clones showed balanced CD4/CD8 phenotypes, whereas a second wave of clones that expanded from day 15 to 37 leaned towards CD4+. SARS-CoV-2 specificity of the second-wave clones peaking on day 37 was not confirmed. The study covered only a couple of mild cases, and larger cohorts including severe cases with pre-infection samples were considered necessary. The detection of some responding clones in pre-infection memory suggests that pre-existing cross-reactive memory T cells joined the SARS-CoV-2 response. Contracting CD4+ clones were found mainly in CM and EM memory subsets, while CD8+ clones were enriched in EMRA.

As for this clonotype: Its antigen specificity is not known. Per-base qualities were not stored, and no clone one base away is much larger.

This clonotype was obtained from an adult woman who had mild COVID-19 (a few samples of this study predate the infection). The sample titles of this study are shuffled in the database, so cell type and time point are left out; the donor was told from shared clones. Recombination linked TRBV7-9 to TRBJ1-1, and TRBD1 may be the D gene, going by 6 matching bases. What was sequenced was PBMCs or a T cell subset sorted from them (not recorded which). In nucleotides, the sequence is TGTGCCAGCAGCGGCATCCTGGGGGCGCGTACTGAAGCTTTCTTT. Its translation reads: CASSGILGARTEAFF.